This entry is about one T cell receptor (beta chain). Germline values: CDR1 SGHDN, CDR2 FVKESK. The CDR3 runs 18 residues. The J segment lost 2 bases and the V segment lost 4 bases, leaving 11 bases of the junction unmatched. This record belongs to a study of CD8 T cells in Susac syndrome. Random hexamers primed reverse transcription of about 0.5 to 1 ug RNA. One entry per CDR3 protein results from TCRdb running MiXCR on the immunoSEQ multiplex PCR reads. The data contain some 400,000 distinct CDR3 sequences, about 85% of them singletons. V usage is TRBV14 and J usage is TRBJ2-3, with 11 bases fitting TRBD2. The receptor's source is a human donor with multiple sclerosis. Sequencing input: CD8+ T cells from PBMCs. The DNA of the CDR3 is TGTGCCAGCAGCCCTTCAACCGTACTAGCGGGAGTCACAGATACGCAGTATTTT. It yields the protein CASSPSTVLAGVTDTQYF.